This TCR beta chain comes out of a study of regulatory T cells in long-lasting Graves disease. Background on the study: Persistent Graves' disease required over 5 years of antithyroid drugs and positive TSH receptor antibodies.

Time point: persistent/refractory GD, antithyroid drugs over 5 years with positive TRAb. Extracted PBMC RNA gave rise to the TCR library. The diagnosis of Graves' disease used American Thyroid Association guidelines. CDR1 and CDR2 from the germline V gene are MNHEY and SVGEGT. V lost 7 bases, J lost 6 bases, and 16 bases lay in between. The CDR3 contains 14 residues. This clonotype was counted at least ten times. Its target is not known. The TCR beta library used iRepertoire HTBI primers with Arm-PCR amplification of CDR3. TCRdb processed the multiplex PCR reads anew with MiXCR; each CDR3 protein has one entry. The sample records approximately 470,000 distinct CDR3 sequences, about 20% being singletons. Whole-study findings and limits: Those with persistent disease had in common more public clonotypes (about 2,500) than new patients (roughly 930). Those with persistent Graves' had less TCR diversity than newly diagnosed patients.

The sequencing here drew on peripheral blood mononuclear cells (PBMCs), taken when the disease was refractory, from a patient treated with antithyroid drugs. This rearrangement joins TRBV6-2 or TRBV6-3 to TRBJ1-5; tentative D call: TRBD1 (6 bases). The source of this sequence is a female donor with Graves disease. CDR3 DNA: TGTGCCAGCACGAACCAGGGGATGCGTCAGCCCCAGCATTTT. Protein product: CASTNQGMRQPQHF.